This T cell receptor (beta chain) was profiled in a study of cytomegalovirus exposure and HLA in healthy donors. About the study: Assignment to the Caucasian-associated ancestry cluster applied to over 70% of the 300 to 500 genotyped donors.

Trimming cost V 2 bases and J 0 bases; bases outside gene matches: 5. The CDR3 spans 18 residues. Germline loops: CDR1 SGHRS, CDR2 YFSETQ. These donors, healthy bone marrow donors, were studied. Broader study findings: Most TCRs appeared rarely, but some public TCRs recurred in many donors.

With respect to this clone: Its target is not known.

PCR employed 60 Vbeta and 13 Jbeta primers. This table comes from immunoSEQ multiplex PCR, and its TCRdb copy is limited to in-frame clones, with some not included. The sample totals 91,000 or so clones. Sequenced input: PBMCs. This clonotype was sampled from a woman aged 25 to 39 in good health and CMV-seronegative. J is TRBJ1-6 and V is TRBV5-1; 10 bases align to TRBD1. CDR3 protein: CASSLGTGASSYNSPLHF. As DNA, the CDR3 is TGCGCCAGCAGCTTAGGGACAGGGGCTAGCTCCTATAATTCACCCCTCCACTTT. Full variable domain (remainder filled in from reference TRBV5-1 and TRBJ1-6): KAGVTQTPRYLIKTRGQQVTLSCSPISGHRSVSWYQQTPGQGLQFLFEYFSETQRNKGNFPGRFSGRQFSNSRSEMNVSTLELGDSALYLCASSLGTGASSYNSPLHFGNGTRLTVT.